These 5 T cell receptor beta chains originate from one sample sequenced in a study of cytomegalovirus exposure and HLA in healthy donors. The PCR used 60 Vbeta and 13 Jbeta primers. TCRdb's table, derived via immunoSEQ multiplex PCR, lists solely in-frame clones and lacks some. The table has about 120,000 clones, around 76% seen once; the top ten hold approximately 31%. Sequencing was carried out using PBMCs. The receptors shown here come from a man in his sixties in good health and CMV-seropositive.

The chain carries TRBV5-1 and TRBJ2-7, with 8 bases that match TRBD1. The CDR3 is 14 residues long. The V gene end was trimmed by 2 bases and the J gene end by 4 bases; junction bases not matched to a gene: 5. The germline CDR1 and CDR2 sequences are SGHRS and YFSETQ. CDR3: CASSFSGTGYEQYF. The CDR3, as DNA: TGCGCCAGCAGCTTCTCCGGGACAGGTTACGAGCAGTACTTC.

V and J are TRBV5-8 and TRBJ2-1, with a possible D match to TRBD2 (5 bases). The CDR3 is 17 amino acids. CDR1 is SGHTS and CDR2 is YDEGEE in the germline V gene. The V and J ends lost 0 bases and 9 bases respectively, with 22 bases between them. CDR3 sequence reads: CASSLGIFRTASSEQFF. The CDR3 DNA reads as TGTGCCAGCAGCTTGGGCATCTTCCGGACTGCGAGTTCTGAGCAGTTCTTC.

The CDR3 reads CASSLATGLTDTQYF. The CDR3 region has the DNA TGTGCCAGCAGCTTAGCGACAGGGCTCACAGATACGCAGTATTTT. The V call is TRBV7-9, the J call TRBJ2-3, with TRBD1 matching 7 bases. With 0 bases clipped from V and 2 bases from J, the junction kept 2 bases outside the gene matches. Germline V CDR1 and CDR2: SEHNR, FQNEAQ (reference sequence). This CDR3 contains 15 residues.

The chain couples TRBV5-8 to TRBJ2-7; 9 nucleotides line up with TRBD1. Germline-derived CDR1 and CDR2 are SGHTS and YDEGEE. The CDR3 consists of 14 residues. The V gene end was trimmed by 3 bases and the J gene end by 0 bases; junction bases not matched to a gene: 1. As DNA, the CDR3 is TGTGCCAGCAGCTCGGACAGGGGCTCCTACGAGCAGTACTTC. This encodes CASSSDRGSYEQYF.

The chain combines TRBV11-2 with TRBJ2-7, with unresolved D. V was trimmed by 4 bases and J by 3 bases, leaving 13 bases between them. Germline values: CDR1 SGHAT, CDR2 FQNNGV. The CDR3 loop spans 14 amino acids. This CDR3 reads CASSSDIGFYEQYF. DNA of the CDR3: TGTGCCAGCAGCTCCGACATCGGCTTCTACGAGCAGTACTTC.